This entry describes one T cell receptor beta chain. The antigen remains undetermined. The read ends 3 residues shy of where the CDR3 ends; the end is completed using the germline J gene. Thawed PBMCs were FACS-sorted into unstimulated CD4+CD25+CD127- regulatory T cells, CD4+CD25- non-regulatory cells, CD4 and CD8 cells. The repertoire was sequenced with immunoSEQ multiplex PCR; TCRdb's copy has only in-frame clones and lacks some. The sample holds approximately 50,000 clones. J was trimmed by 5 bases and V by 4 bases; bases with no gene match: 4. The germline V gene encodes CDR1 SGHRS and CDR2 YFSETQ. There are 16 residues in the CDR3. The sample is drawn from a study of Tregs in tolerant kidney transplant recipients. Study at large: Recipients received nonmyeloablative bone marrow transplants from related graft donors, with transient mixed chimerism. The study's findings and limits: Tregs expanded with activated donor B cells seemed most donor-specific. Biological reproducibility was not directly addressed in this study.

This chain links TRBV5-1 with TRBJ2-2; 14 nucleotides align to TRBD2. The source was CD4+ T cells from blood, collected before the transplant. This receptor was identified in a human donor who received a combined kidney and bone marrow transplant. Here the CDR3 reads CASSDGLAGGTGELFF. The CDR3 bases that were read are TGCGCCAGCAGCGACGGACTAGCGGGGGGAACCGGGGAG. The complete variable domain, with remaining parts taken from reference TRBV5-1 and TRBJ2-2, reads KAGVTQTPRYLIKTRGQQVTLSCSPISGHRSVSWYQQTPGQGLQFLFEYFSETQRNKGNFPGRFSGRQFSNSRSEMNVSTLELGDSALYLCASSDGLAGGTGELFFGEGSRLTVL.